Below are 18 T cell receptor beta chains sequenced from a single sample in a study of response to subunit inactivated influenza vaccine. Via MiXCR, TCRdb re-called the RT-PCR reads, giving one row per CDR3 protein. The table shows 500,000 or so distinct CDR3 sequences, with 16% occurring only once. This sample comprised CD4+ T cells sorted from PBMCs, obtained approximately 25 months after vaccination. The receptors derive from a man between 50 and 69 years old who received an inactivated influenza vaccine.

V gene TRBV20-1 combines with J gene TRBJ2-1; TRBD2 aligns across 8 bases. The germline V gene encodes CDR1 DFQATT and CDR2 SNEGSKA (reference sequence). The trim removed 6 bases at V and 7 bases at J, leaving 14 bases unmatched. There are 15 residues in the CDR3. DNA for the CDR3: TGCAGTGCGGGGGCCCCCAGCGGGAGTTCGAATGAGCAGTTCTTC. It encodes CSAGAPSGSSNEQFF.

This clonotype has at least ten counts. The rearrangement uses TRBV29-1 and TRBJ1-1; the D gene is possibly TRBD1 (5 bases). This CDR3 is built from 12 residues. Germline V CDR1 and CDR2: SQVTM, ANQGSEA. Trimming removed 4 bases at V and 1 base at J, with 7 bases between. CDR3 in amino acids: CSVGQGNTEAFF. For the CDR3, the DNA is TGCAGCGTTGGTCAGGGGAACACTGAAGCTTTCTTT.

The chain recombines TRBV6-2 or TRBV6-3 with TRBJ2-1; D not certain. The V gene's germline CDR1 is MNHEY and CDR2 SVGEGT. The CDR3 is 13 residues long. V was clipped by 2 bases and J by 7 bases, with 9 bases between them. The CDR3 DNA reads TGTGCCAGCAGTTACCGGCCTCAAAATGAGCAGTTCTTC. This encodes CASSYRPQNEQFF.

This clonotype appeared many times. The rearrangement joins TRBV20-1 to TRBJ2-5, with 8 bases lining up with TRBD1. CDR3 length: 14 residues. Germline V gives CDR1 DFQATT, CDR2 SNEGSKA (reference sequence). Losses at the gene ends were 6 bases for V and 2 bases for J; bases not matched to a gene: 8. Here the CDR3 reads CSAISRGRQETQYF. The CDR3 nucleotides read TGCAGTGCAATCTCCAGGGGGCGGCAAGAGACCCAGTACTTC.

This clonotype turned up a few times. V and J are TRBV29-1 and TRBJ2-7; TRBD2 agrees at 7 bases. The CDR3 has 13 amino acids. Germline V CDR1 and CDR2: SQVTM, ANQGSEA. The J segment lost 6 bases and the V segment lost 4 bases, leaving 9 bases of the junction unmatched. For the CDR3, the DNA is TGCAGCGTTGTATGGGGAGGGTTGGGCGAGCAGTACTTC. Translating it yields CSVVWGGLGEQYF.

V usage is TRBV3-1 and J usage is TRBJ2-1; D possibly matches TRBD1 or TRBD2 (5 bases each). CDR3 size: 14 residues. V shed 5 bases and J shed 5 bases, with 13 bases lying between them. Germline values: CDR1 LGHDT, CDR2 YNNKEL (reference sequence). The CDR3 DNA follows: TGTGCCAGCAGCTTCCGGGACCCACACAATGAGCAGTTCTTC. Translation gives CASSFRDPHNEQFF.

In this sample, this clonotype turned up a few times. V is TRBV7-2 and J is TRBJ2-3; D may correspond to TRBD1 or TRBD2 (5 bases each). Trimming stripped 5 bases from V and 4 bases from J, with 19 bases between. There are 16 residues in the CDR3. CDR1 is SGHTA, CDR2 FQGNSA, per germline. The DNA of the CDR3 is TGTGCCAGCAGCCCACGGGTGGGGCTAGCCTCAGATACGCAGTATTTT. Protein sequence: CASSPRVGLASDTQYF.

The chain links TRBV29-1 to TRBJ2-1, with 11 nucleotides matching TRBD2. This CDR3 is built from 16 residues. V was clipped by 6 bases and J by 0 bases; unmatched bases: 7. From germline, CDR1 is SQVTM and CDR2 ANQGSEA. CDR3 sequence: CSVGKLAGVSYNEQFF. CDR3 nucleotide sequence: TGCAGCGTGGGAAAACTAGCGGGGGTCTCCTACAATGAGCAGTTCTTC.

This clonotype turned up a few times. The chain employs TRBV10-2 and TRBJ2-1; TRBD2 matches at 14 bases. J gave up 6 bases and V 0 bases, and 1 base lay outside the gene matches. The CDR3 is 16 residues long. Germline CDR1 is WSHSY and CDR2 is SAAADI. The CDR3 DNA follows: TGCGCCAGCAGTGAGTCGGGGACTAGCGGGGGCAATGAGCAGTTCTTC. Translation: CASSESGTSGGNEQFF.

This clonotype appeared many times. CDR3 coding DNA: TGTGCCAGCAGCTCCTCAGGGTTCTACGAGCAGTACTTC. It is translated as CASSSSGFYEQYF. This sequence joins TRBV7-2 and TRBJ2-7, with D perhaps matching TRBD1 (5 bases). The CDR3 length is 13 residues. Germline CDR1 reads SGHTA; CDR2 reads FQGNSA. V lost 4 bases and J 3 bases, leaving 10 bases between the germline ends.

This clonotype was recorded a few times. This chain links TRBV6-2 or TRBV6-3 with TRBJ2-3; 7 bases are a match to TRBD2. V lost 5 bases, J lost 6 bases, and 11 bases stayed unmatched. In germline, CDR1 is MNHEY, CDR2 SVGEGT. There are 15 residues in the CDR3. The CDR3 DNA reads TGTGCCAGCAGTACCGGACTAGTAATTGCTGATACGCAGTATTTT. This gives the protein CASSTGLVIADTQYF.

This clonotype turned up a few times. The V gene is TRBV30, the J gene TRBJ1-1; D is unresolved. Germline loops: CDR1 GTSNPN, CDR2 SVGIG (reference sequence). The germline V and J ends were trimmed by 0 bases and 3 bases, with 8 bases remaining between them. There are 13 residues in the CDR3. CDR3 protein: CAWSVLVDTEAFF. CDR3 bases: TGTGCCTGGAGTGTACTCGTGGACACTGAAGCTTTCTTT.

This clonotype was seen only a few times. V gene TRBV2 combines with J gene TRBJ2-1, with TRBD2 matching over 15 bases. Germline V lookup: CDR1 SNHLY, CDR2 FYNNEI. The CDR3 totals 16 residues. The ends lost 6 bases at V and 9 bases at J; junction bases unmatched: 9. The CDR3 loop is CASSAGTSGRYGEQFF. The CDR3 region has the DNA TGTGCCAGCAGCGCCGGGACTAGCGGGAGGTACGGTGAGCAGTTCTTC.

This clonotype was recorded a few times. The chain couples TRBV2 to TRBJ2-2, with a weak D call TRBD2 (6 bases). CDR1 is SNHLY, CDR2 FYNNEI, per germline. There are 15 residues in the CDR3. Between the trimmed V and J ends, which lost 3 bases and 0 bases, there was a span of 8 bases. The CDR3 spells CASSEGGTNTGELFF. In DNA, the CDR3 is TGTGCCAGCAGTGAGGGGGGAACGAACACCGGGGAGCTGTTTTTT.

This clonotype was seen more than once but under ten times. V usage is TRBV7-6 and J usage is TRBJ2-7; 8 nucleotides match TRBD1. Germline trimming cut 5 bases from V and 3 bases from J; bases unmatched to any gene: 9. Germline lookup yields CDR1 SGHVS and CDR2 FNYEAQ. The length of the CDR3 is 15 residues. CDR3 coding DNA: TGTGCCAGCAGCCGAGACGGGACAGGTAACTACGAGCAGTACTTC. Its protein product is CASSRDGTGNYEQYF.

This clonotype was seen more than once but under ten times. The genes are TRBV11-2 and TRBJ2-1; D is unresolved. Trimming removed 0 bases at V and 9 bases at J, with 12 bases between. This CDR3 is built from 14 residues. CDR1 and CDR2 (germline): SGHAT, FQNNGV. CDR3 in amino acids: CASSLDPTAGEQFF. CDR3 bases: TGTGCCAGCAGCTTAGACCCGACGGCAGGTGAGCAGTTCTTC. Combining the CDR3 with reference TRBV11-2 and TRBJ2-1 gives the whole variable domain EAGVAQSPRYKIIEKRQSVAFWCNPISGHATLYWYQQILGQGPKLLIQFQNNGVVDDSQLPKDRFSAERLKGVDSTLKIQPAKLEDSAVYLCASSLDPTAGEQFFGPGTRLTVL.

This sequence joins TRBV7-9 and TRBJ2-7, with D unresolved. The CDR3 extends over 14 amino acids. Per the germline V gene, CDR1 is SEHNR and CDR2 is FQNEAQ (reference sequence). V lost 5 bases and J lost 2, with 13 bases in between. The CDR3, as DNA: TGTGCCAGCAGCCTCCAATCAGGCCCCTACGAGCAGTACTTC. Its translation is CASSLQSGPYEQYF. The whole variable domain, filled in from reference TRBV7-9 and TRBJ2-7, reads DTGVSQNPRHKITKRGQNVTFRCDPISEHNRLYWYRQTLGQGPEFLTYFQNEAQLEKSRLLSDRFSAERPKGSFSTLEIQRTEQGDSAMYLCASSLQSGPYEQYFGPGTRLTVT.

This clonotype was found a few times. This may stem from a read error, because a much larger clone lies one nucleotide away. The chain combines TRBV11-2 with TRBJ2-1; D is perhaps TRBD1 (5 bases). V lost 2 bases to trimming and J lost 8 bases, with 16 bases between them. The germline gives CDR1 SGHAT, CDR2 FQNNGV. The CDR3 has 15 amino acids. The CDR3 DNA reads TGTGCCAGCAGCTTATTCCCAGGGAAGGCCGATGAGCAGTTCTTC. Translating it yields CASSLFPGKADEQFF.